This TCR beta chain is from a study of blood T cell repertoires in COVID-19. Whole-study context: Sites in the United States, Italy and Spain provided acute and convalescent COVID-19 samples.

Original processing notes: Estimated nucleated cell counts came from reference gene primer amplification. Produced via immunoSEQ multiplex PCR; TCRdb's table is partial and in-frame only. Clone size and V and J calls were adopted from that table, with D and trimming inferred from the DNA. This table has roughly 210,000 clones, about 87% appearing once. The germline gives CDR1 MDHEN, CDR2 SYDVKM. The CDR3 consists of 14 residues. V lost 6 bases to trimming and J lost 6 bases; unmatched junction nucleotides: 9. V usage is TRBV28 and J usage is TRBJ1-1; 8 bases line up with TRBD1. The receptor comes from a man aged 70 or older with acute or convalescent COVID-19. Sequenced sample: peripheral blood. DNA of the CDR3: TGTGCCAGCAGCCGGCAGGGGGCCACTTCTGAAGCTTTCTTT. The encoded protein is CASSRQGATSEAFF.